Sequencing of this T cell receptor (beta chain) was carried out in a study of blood T cell repertoires in COVID-19. Sequencing was performed with immunoSEQ multiplex PCR; in TCRdb, only in-frame clones are kept and a portion is missing. Of 300,000 to 350,000 clones detected, under 90% appear once; the ten largest clones hold about a tenth. CDR3 length: 14 residues. V lost 5 bases and J 5 bases, leaving 13 bases between the germline ends. CDR1 and CDR2 (germline): LNHDA, SQIVND (reference sequence). The chain couples TRBV19 to TRBJ1-5; a weak D match, TRBD1 (5 bases). The sequenced sample consisted of PBMCs or T cells enriched from blood (not recorded which). The origin of this receptor is a young woman who had recovered from COVID-19. CDR3 DNA: TGTGCCAGTAGTGCCGCAGGGAACTATCAGCCCCAGCATTTT. Translating it yields CASSAAGNYQPQHF.